The rows below give T cell receptor beta chains drawn from one sample of a study of graft-versus-host responses after intestinal transplantation. Their antigens remain unidentified. Generated by immunoSEQ multiplex PCR, the TCRdb table keeps only in-frame clones and is missing some. The sample holds about 110,000 clones; approximately 90% are singletons and the top ten take about 0.2%. This specimen was unstimulated CD4+ T cells sorted from spleen or lymph node cells, taken before transplant. The receptors shown here come from a human donor who was the organ donor for an intestinal transplant. The CDR3 runs from the conserved cysteine through the conserved F or W.

J gene: TRBJ1-5; V gene: TRBV19; CDR3 protein: CASSSTGTTTYQPQHF
J gene: TRBJ2-5; V gene: TRBV9; CDR3 protein: CASSPVSAPETQYF
J gene: TRBJ2-2; V gene: TRBV5-1; CDR3 protein: CASSLRDNTGELFF
J gene: TRBJ1-1; V gene: TRBV10-3; CDR3 protein: CAISKQAHTEAFF
J gene: TRBJ2-3; V gene: TRBV19; CDR3 protein: CASTPTFTDTQYF
J gene: TRBJ2-7; V gene: TRBV18; CDR3 protein: CASSPSLYEQYF
J gene: TRBJ2-3; V gene: TRBV5-1; CDR3 protein: CASSPLAGGGTDTQYF
J gene: TRBJ2-5; V gene: TRBV5-1; CDR3 protein: CASSLEYSQETQYF
J gene: TRBJ1-4; V gene: TRBV5-4; CDR3 protein: CASSLSRDPYEKLFF
J gene: TRBJ2-2; V gene: TRBV19; CDR3 protein: CASRAGLAGVRTGELFF
J gene: TRBJ2-3; V gene: TRBV6-1; CDR3 protein: CASRAQGKDTDTQYF
J gene: TRBJ2-7; V gene: TRBV18; CDR3 protein: CASSPTFHSYEQYF